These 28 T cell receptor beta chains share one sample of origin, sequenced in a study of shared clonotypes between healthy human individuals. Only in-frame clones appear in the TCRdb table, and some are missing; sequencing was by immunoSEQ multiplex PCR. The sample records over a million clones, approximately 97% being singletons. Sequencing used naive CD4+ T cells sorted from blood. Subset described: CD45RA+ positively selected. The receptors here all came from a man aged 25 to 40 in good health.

CDR3 nucleotide sequence: TGTGCCAGCGACTTGGACAGAACCTACGAGCAGTACTTC. Translation: CASDLDRTYEQYF. V and J are TRBV6-1 and TRBJ2-7; D perhaps matches TRBD1 (6 bases). V was trimmed by 8 bases and J by 2 bases, leaving 13 bases between them. CDR3 length equals 13 residues. The V gene's germline CDR1 is MNHNS and CDR2 SASEGT.

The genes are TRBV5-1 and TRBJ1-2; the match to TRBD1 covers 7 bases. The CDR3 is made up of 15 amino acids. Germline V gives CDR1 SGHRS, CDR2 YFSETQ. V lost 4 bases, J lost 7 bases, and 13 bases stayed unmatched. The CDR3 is CASSPGDSNESGYTF. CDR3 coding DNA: TGCGCCAGCAGCCCCGGGGACAGTAATGAGTCTGGCTACACCTTC.

The CDR3: CASRAPLLAGGRGTYEQYF. The DNA for the CDR3 is TGTGCCAGCAGGGCCCCATTACTAGCGGGAGGGAGGGGGACCTACGAGCAGTACTTC. The V gene is TRBV6-9, the J gene TRBJ2-7; 13 bases are shared with TRBD2. CDR3 length: 19 amino acids. V gave up 6 bases and J gave up 2 bases; unmatched junction bases: 16. Germline V lookup: CDR1 MNHGY, CDR2 SVAAGI.

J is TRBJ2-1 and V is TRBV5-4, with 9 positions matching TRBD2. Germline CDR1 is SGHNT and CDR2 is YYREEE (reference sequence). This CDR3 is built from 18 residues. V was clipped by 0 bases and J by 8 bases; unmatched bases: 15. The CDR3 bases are TGTGCCAGCAGCTTGGGGGCATCAGGGACTAGCACCGCCTATGAGCAGTTCTTC. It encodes CASSLGASGTSTAYEQFF.

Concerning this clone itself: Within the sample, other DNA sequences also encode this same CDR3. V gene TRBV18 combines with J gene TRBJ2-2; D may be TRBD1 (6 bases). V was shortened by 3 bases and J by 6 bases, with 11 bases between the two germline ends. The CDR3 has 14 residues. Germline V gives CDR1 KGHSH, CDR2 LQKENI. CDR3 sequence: CASSPPRGAGELFF. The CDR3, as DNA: TGTGCCAGCTCACCCCCCAGGGGCGCCGGGGAGCTGTTTTTT. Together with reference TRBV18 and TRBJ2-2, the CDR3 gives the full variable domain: NAGVMQNPRHLVRRRGQEARLRCSPMKGHSHVYWYRQLPEEGLKFMVYLQKENIIDESGMPKERFSAEFPKEGPSILRIQQVVRGDSAAYFCASSPPRGAGELFFGEGSRLTVL.

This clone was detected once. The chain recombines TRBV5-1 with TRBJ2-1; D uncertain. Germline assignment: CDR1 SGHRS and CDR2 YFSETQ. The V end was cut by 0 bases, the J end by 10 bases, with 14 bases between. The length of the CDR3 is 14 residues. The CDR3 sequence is CASSLDQSAFEQFF. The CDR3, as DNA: TGCGCCAGCAGCTTGGACCAATCAGCGTTCGAGCAGTTCTTC.

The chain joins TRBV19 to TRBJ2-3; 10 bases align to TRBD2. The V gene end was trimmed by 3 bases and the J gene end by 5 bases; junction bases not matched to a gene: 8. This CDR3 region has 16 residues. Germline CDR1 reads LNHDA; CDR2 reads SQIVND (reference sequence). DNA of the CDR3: TGTGCCAGTAGTATTGCGGCTAGCGGGAGATTAGATACGCAGTATTTT. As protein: CASSIAASGRLDTQYF.

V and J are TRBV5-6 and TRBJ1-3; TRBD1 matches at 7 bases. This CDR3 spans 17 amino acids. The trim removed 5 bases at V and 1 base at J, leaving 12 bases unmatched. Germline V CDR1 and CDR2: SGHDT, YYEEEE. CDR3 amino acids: CASSSIPGGRSGNTIYF. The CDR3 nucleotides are TGTGCCAGCAGTTCTATTCCAGGGGGTCGTTCTGGAAACACCATATATTTT.

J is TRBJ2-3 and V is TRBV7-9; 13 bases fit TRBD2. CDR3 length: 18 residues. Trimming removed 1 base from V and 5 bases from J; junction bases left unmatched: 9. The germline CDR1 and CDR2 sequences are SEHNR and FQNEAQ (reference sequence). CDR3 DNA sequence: TGTGCCAGCAGCTTAGGCCCCGGACTAGCGGGAGTAGTAGATACGCAGTATTTT. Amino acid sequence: CASSLGPGLAGVVDTQYF.

CDR3 sequence: CASSLDLRGRRQPQHF. CDR3 coding DNA: TGTGCCAGCAGCTTAGATCTAAGGGGGCGCCGTCAGCCCCAGCATTTT. The J gene is TRBJ1-5, the V gene TRBV11-2, with 7 bases lining up with TRBD1. The V gene end was trimmed by 0 bases and the J gene end by 6 bases; junction bases not matched to a gene: 8. The CDR3 sequence is 16 residues long. The germline V gene has CDR1 SGHAT and CDR2 FQNNGV.

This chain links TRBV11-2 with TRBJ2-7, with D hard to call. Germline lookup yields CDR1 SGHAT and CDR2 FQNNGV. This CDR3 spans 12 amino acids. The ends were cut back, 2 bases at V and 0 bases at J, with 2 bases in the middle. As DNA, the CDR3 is TGTGCCAGCAGCTTAATCTCCTACGAGCAGTACTTC. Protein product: CASSLISYEQYF.

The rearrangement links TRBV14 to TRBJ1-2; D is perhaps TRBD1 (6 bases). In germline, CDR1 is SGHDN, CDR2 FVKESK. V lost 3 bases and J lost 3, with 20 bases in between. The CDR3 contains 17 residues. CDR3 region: CASSHLGRGPIDYGYTF. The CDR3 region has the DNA TGTGCCAGCAGCCACCTGGGTCGGGGGCCAATCGACTATGGCTACACCTTC.

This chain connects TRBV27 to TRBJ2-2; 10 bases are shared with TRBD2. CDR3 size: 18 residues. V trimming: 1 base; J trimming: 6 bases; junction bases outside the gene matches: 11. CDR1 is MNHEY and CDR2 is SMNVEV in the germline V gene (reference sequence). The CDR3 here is CASSLFGLASGSSGELFF. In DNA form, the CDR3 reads TGTGCCAGCAGTTTATTCGGCTTGGCTAGCGGGAGTTCCGGGGAGCTGTTTTTT.

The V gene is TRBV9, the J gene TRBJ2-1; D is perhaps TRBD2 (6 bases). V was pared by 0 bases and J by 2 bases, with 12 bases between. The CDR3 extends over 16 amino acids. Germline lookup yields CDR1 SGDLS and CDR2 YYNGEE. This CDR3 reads CASSVVGGVAYNEQFF. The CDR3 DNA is TGTGCCAGCAGCGTAGTGGGGGGAGTTGCCTACAATGAGCAGTTCTTC.

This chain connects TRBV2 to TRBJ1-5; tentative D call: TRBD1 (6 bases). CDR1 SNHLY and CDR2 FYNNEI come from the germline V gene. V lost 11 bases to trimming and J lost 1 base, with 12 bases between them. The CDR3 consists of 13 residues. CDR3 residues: CAGKGGSNQPQHF. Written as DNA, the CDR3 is TGTGCCGGTAAAGGGGGGAGCAATCAGCCCCAGCATTTT.

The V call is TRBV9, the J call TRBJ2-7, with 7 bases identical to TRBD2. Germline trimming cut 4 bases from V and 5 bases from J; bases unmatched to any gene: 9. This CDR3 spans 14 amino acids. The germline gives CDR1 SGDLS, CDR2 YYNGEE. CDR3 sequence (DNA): TGTGCCAGCAGCCCACTGAGCGGGAACCACGAGCAGTACTTC. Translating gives CASSPLSGNHEQYF.

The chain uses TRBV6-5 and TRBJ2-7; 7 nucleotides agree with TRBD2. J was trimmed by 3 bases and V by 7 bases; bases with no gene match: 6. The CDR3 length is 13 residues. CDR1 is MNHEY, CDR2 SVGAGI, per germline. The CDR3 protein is CASTAGDYYEQYF. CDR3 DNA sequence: TGTGCCAGCACGGCGGGGGACTACTACGAGCAGTACTTC.

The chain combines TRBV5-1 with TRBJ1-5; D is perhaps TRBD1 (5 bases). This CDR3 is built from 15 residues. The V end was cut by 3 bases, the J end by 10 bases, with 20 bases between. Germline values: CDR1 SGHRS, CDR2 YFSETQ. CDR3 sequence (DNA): TGCGCCAGCAGCTCGGGACTATCCCAAGCCTCCCCCCAGCATTTT. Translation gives CASSSGLSQASPQHF.

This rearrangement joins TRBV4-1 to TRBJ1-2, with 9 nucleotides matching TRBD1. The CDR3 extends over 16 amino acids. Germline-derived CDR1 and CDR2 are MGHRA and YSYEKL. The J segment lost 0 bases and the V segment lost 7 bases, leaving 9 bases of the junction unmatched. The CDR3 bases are TGCGCCAGCACCCGGGACAGGGATGCTGCTAACTATGGCTACACCTTC. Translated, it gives CASTRDRDAANYGYTF.

The CDR3 is CASSFGANTGELFF. The CDR3, as DNA: TGTGCCAGCAGCTTTGGAGCGAACACCGGGGAGCTGTTTTTT. J is TRBJ2-2 and V is TRBV5-5; no reliable D call. V shed 2 bases and J shed 0 bases, with 5 bases lying between them. This CDR3 comprises 14 residues. CDR1 is SGHKS and CDR2 is YYEKEE in the germline V gene (reference sequence).

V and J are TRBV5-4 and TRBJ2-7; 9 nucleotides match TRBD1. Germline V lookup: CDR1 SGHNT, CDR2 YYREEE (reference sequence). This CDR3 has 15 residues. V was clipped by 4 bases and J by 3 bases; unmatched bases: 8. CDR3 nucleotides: TGTGCCAGCAGCCTGACCGGGACAGGGTTCTACGAGCAGTACTTC. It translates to CASSLTGTGFYEQYF.

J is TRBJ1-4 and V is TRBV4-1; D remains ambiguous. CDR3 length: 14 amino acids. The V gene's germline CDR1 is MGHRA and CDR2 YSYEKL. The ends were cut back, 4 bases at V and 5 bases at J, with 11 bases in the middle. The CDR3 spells CASSLTGLNEKLFF. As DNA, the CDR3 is TGCGCCAGCAGCCTTACGGGCCTGAATGAAAAACTGTTTTTT.

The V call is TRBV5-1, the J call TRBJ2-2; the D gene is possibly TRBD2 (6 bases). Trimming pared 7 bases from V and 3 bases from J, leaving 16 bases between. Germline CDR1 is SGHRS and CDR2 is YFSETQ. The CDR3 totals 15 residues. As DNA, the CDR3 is TGCGCCAGCCAGACCGGGACTGGGGACACCGGGGAGCTGTTTTTT. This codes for CASQTGTGDTGELFF. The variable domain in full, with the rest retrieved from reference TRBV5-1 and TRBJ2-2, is KAGVTQTPRYLIKTRGQQVTLSCSPISGHRSVSWYQQTPGQGLQFLFEYFSETQRNKGNFPGRFSGRQFSNSRSEMNVSTLELGDSALYLCASQTGTGDTGELFFGEGSRLTVL.

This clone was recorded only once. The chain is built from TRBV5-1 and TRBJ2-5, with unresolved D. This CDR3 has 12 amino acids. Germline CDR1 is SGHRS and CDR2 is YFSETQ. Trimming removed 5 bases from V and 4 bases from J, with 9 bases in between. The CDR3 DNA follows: TGCGCCAGCAGACTGGTTACAGAGACCCAGTACTTC. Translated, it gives CASRLVTETQYF.

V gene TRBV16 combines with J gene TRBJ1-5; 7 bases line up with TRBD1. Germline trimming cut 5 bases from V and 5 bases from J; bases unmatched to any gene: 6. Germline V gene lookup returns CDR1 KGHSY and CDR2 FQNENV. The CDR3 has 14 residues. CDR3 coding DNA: TGTGCCAGCAGCGACACCAGGGGGGATCAGCCCCAGCATTTT. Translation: CASSDTRGDQPQHF.

CDR3 nucleotides: TGTGCCACCAGCAGCGATGTGTTGTTGCTCAATGAGCAGTTCTTC. This sequence encodes CATSSDVLLLNEQFF. The rearrangement uses TRBV15 and TRBJ2-1; D is ambiguous. The V gene's germline CDR1 is LNHNV and CDR2 YYDKDF (reference sequence). Trimming left V 3 bases short and J 6 bases short, with 15 bases between. The CDR3 contains 15 residues.

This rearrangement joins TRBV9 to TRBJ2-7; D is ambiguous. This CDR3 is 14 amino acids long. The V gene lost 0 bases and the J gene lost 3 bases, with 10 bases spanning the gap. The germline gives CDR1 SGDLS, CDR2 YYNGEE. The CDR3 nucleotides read TGTGCCAGCAGCGTAGGGGCTCCTTTCTACGAGCAGTACTTC. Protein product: CASSVGAPFYEQYF.

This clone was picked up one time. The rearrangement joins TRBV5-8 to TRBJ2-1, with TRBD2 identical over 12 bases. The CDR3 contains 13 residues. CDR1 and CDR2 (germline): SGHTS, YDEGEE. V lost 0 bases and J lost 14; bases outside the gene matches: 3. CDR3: CASSLGLAGGEFF. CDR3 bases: TGTGCCAGCAGCTTGGGTCTAGCGGGAGGGGAGTTCTTC.